What follows describes a single T cell receptor beta chain. A few counts support this clonotype. This clone's antigen is unknown. One base away there is no much larger clone; base qualities are not given. Inclusive of the bounding cysteine and phenylalanine, the CDR3 is 17 residues long. Just the 51-base CDR3 DNA is kept, in frame starting at base 1. CDR1 and CDR2, per the germline V gene, are MDHEN and SYDVKM. Trimming takes 5 bases off V and 2 bases off J; junction bases not matched to a gene: 10. The protocol used for the library was multiplex PCR. TCRdb lists the instrument as Illumina HiSeq 4000. To build TCR beta libraries, CDR3 regions were amplified by Arm-PCR using iRepertoire HTBI primers. Gel purification was performed on PCR products prior to sequencing. The original pipeline was this. Gene usage analysis of CDR3 amino acid clonotypes used the 60 to 80 TRBV and approximately 13 TRBJ segments found across samples. COPE and FqMerger were used to merge the filtered high-quality paired reads into contigs. BLAST was used to align contigs to the IMGT TRBV, TRBD and TRBJ reference genes, and CDR3 was defined following IMGT. Highly expanded clones were defined as clonotypes with a frequency above 0.1%. Shannon entropy served as the measure of repertoire diversity, while the Gini coefficient captured V-J evenness. A clonotype found in more than one individual was treated as public. TCRdb reprocessing: public reads trimmed at Q25 with fastp, clones called with MiXCR, in-frame beta chains kept. Rows merge per CDR3 protein into single entries with the most common DNA and genes. The V and J calls shown here were made by TCRdb, not taken from the authors' results. The sample table holds some 320,000 distinct CDR3 sequences, of which about 20% were seen once. In total, the top ten clones hold around 37% of the sample.

The time point label, read with the paper, signifies: newly diagnosed GD, antithyroid drugs for less than 3 months. RNA was extracted from PBMCs in TRIzol for both TCR sequencing and RNA sequencing. Graves' disease was diagnosed according to American Thyroid Association guidelines. Recruitment of patients was carried out at an endocrinology department in Xi'an, China. Each patient gave around 9 milliliters of peripheral blood, collected in an EDTA anticoagulant tube. Ficoll Paque Plus density gradient separation was used to isolate PBMCs, and no additional T cell sorting was done. An Agilent 2100 Bioanalyzer and agarose gel were used to assess RNA quality, and a NanoDrop 2000 was used to measure RNA concentration. These data come from a study of regulatory T cells in long-lasting Graves disease (dated by TCRdb to the early 2020s). Regarding the study in general: Newly diagnosed Graves' disease patients had taken antithyroid drugs for less than 3 months. Persistent Graves' disease patients were compared with newly diagnosed Graves' disease patients by peripheral blood TCR sequencing and RNA sequencing. The study took place in China and was registered as a clinical trial. A total of about 35 samples underwent TCR sequencing, from some 13 patients with persistent Graves' disease and some 20 patients with newly diagnosed Graves' disease.

Findings and caveats that apply to the study as a whole: Preferential use of TRBV28, TRBJ1-2 and TRBJ2-5 was observed in persistent disease, whereas TRBV20-1 and TRBJ2-1 were favored in newly diagnosed disease. The study examined only peripheral blood because the primary lesion, thyroid tissue, could not be accessed. Patients with persistent disease shared more public clonotypes (about 3,000) than newly diagnosed patients did (around 980). Persistent Graves' disease patients showed lower TCR Shannon entropy and fewer highly expanded clones than newly diagnosed patients, suggesting clonal expansion. The authors noted that the small sample size was a limitation that may lower accuracy. Sequencing and analysis were limited to the TCR beta chain.

This material consisted of peripheral blood mononuclear cells (PBMCs), taken at new diagnosis, from a patient treated with antithyroid drugs. This receptor was taken from a female donor with Graves disease. The V and J genes are TRBV28 and TRBJ2-5, and TRBD2 matches 11 of the central bases. The nucleotide sequence reads TGTGCCAGCAGTACTACCCGACTAGCGGGAACACAAGAGACCCAGTACTTC. Translated, it gives CASSTTRLAGTQETQYF.